The clone carrying this T cell receptor beta chain was seen a handful of times. Its antigen is unidentified. This CDR3 region has 11 residues. CDR1 is SEHNR and CDR2 is FQNEAQ in the germline V gene (reference sequence). V was trimmed by 1 base and J by 8 bases, leaving 6 bases between them. This entry comes from a study of response to subunit inactivated influenza vaccine. Study observations and caveats: Each seasonal influenza vaccination, the authors suggested, recruits few new T cells.

TCRdb re-called the RT-PCR reads through MiXCR, storing one row per CDR3 protein. The table has approximately 530,000 distinct CDR3 sequences, roughly 8.2% seen once; the top ten hold 10% to 15%. The chain has TRBV7-9 and TRBJ2-7; D ambiguous. This specimen was PBMCs from blood, taken less than 25 months after vaccination. This receptor was identified in a man between 50 and 70 years old who received an inactivated influenza vaccine. DNA for the CDR3: TGTGCCAGCAGCTTAGATTTGCAGCAGTACTTC. Encoded protein: CASSLDLQQYF.